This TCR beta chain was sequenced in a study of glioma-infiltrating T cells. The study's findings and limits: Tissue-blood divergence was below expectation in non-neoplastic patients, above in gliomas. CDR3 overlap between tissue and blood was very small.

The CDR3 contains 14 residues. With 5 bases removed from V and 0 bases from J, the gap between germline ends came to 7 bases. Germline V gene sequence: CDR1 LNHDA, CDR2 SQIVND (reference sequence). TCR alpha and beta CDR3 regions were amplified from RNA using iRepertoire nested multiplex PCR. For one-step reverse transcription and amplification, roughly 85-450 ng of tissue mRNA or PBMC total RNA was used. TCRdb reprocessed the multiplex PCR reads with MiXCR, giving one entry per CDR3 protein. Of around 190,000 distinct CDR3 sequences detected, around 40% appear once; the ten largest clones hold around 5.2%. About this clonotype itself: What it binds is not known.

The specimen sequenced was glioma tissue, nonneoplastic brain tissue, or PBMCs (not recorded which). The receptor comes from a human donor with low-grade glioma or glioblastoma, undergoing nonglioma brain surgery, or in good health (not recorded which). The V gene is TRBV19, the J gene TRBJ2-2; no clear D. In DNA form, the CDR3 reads TGTGCCAGTAGTCGTACAGCGAACACCGGGGAGCTGTTTTTT. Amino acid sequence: CASSRTANTGELFF. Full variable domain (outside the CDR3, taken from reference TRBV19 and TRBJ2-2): DGGITQSPKYLFRKEGQNVTLSCEQNLNHDAMYWYRQDPGQGLRLIYYSQIVNDFQKGDIAEGYSVSREKKESFPLTVTSAQKNPTAFYLCASSRTANTGELFFGEGSRLTVL.